This TCR beta chain was found in a study of OX40 agonist ivuxolimab in advanced cancers. This clone was seen a handful of times. There are 15 residues in the CDR3. V gave up 1 base and J gave up 2 bases, with 9 bases separating them. Germline V CDR1 and CDR2: SGHAT, FQNNGV. The data were produced by immunoSEQ multiplex PCR, yet TCRdb's version contains in-frame clones alone and is incomplete. Of roughly 18,000 clones in the sample, 65% to 80% were seen once. Sequencing used CD4+ or CD8+ T cells sorted from blood, obtained in a trial of the OX40 agonist ivuxolimab. This chain joins TRBV11-2 and TRBJ1-5; weak D call: TRBD1 (6 bases). The receptor was derived from an adult with an advanced solid tumor such as melanoma, head and neck, liver or kidney cancer. CDR3 region: CASSLGGAGNQPQHF. The CDR3 DNA follows: TGTGCCAGCAGCTTAGGGGGGGCTGGCAATCAGCCCCAGCATTTT. Filled out from reference TRBV11-2 and TRBJ1-5, the complete variable domain reads EAGVAQSPRYKIIEKRQSVAFWCNPISGHATLYWYQQILGQGPKLLIQFQNNGVVDDSQLPKDRFSAERLKGVDSTLKIQPAKLEDSAVYLCASSLGGAGNQPQHFGDGTRLSIL.